Each of the 3 T cell receptor beta chains below was sequenced from the same sample in a study of T cell responses to AZD1222 COVID-19 vaccine. The protocol was immunoSEQ multiplex PCR, while the TCRdb copy is restricted to in-frame clones and leaves out a portion. The sample holds over 120,000 clones, nearly 90% seen once. This specimen was peripheral blood, taken 28 days after the second dose of the MenACWY control vaccine. Receptors were obtained from an adult who received the MenACWY meningococcal vaccine as a control.

In its sample, this clone was seen a few times. This rearrangement joins TRBV10-2 to TRBJ1-1; no clear D. Trimming left V 2 bases short and J 2 bases short, with 3 bases between. The CDR3 contains 12 residues. CDR1 is WSHSY and CDR2 is SAAADI in the germline V gene. CDR3 region: CASSEPNTEAFF. CDR3 nucleotide sequence: TGCGCCAGCAGTGAGCCCAACACTGAAGCTTTCTTT.

The chain joins TRBV3-1 (or the pseudogene TRBV3-2) to TRBJ2-1; TRBD1 agrees at 10 bases. V shed 5 bases and J 6 bases; nucleotides not matched to a gene: 7. From germline, CDR1 is LGHDT and CDR2 YNNKEL (reference sequence). The CDR3 consists of 15 residues. In DNA form, the CDR3 reads TGTGCCAGCAGCTCAGGGACAGGGGTTTTCAATGAGCAGTTCTTC. Encoded protein: CASSSGTGVFNEQFF.

The chain couples TRBV19 to TRBJ1-4; weak D call: TRBD1 (6 bases). This CDR3 has 14 residues. V was pared by 6 bases and J by 3 bases, with 11 bases between. Germline CDR1 LNHDA, CDR2 SQIVND (reference sequence). CDR3 amino acids: CASRGTGPNEKLFF. CDR3 nucleotide sequence: TGTGCCAGTAGGGGTACAGGGCCTAATGAAAAACTGTTTTTT.